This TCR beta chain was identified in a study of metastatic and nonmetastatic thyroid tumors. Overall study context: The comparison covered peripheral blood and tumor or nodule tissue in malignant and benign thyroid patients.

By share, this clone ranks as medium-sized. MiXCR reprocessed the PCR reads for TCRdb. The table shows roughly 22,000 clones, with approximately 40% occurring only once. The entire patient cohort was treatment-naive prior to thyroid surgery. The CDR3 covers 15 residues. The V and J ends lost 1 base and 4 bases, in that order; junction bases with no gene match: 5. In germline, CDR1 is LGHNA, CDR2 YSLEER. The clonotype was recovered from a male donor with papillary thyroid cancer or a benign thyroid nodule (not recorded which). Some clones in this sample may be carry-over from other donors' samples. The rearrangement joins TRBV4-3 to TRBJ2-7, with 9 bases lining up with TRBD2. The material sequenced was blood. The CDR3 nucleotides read TGCGCCAGCAGCCAAGGGGCTAGCGGGATTTACGAGCAGTACTTC. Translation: CASSQGASGIYEQYF.